This T cell receptor (beta chain) was profiled in a study of T cell responses to AZD1222 COVID-19 vaccine. Using immunoSEQ multiplex PCR, the repertoire was profiled, and TCRdb retains in-frame clones only, with some absent. The table lists approximately 100,000 clones, roughly 90% of them singletons. A note on this clone: Antigen: not known.

The V end was cut by 2 bases, the J end by 6 bases, with 8 bases between. The CDR3 covers 14 residues. Germline V gene sequence: CDR1 MDHEN, CDR2 SYDVKM. The study, taken as a whole, reports: Two doses of AZD1222 preceded a rise in Spike-specific TCR breadth and depth. Donors were largely white British and mainly female; clonal diversity was possibly underestimated. Epitopes outside B.1.351 and B.1.1.7 mutated regions reportedly drew nearly half of spike TCRs. Repertoire sampling occurred only after the peak T cell response.

The sequence was obtained from an adult in good health. The chain joins TRBV28 to TRBJ1-6, with no clear D. The sequences come from peripheral blood, collected on day 0 of AZD1222 vaccination. The CDR3 here is CASSLEQINSPLHF. The CDR3 nucleotides are TGTGCCAGCAGTTTAGAACAAATTAATTCACCCCTCCACTTT. The full variable domain, its missing parts supplied by reference TRBV28 and TRBJ1-6, is DVKVTQSSRYLVKRTGEKVFLECVQDMDHENMFWYRQDPGLGLRLIYFSYDVKMKEKGDIPEGYSVSREKKERFSLILESASTNQTSMYLCASSLEQINSPLHFGNGTRLTVT.